This is a list of T cell receptor beta chains from one sample in a study of shared clonotypes between healthy human individuals. Sequencing was performed with immunoSEQ multiplex PCR; in TCRdb, only in-frame clones are kept and a portion is missing. The table lists roughly 1,500,000 clones, 95% to 99% of them singletons. Material for sequencing was naive CD4+ T cells sorted from blood. These TCRs come from a man younger than 40 in good health. Both conserved end residues are part of each CDR3. The D gene is left open where the match is weak. Clone size is not always given. Where it is, it says once, few, many or a class for expanded clones.

clone size,CDR3 length,D gene,V gene,J gene,CDR3 protein,CDR3 DNA
-,18,TRBD2,TRBV5-4,TRBJ2-3,CASSKPGLAVDQTDTQYF,TGTGCCAGCAGCAAACCGGGACTAGCGGTGGACCAAACAGATACGCAGTATTTT
-,12,TRBD1,TRBV19,TRBJ1-5,CASRLTGRTQHF,TGTGCCAGTAGGCTGACAGGGAGGACCCAGCATTTT
-,13,TRBD2,TRBV6-5,TRBJ2-1,CASSYPAGAEQFF,TGTGCCAGCAGTTACCCTGCGGGAGCTGAGCAGTTCTTC
-,17,-,TRBV11-2,TRBJ2-1,CASSTNARRKVYNEQFF,TGTGCCAGCAGCACCAATGCCAGGAGGAAAGTTTACAATGAGCAGTTCTTC
-,14,TRBD2,TRBV29-1,TRBJ2-7,CSVSGGRGINEQYF,TGCAGCGTTTCGGGGGGTAGGGGAATCAACGAGCAGTACTTC
-,14,TRBD1,TRBV30,TRBJ1-2,CAWRHTGTGDGYTF,TGTGCCTGGAGACACACCGGGACAGGGGATGGCTACACCTTC
-,15,-,TRBV28,TRBJ1-5,CASSLIGVSNQPQHF,TGTGCCAGCAGTTTAATAGGGGTTAGCAATCAGCCCCAGCATTTT
-,17,TRBD2,TRBV2,TRBJ2-7,CASSKEMGLAGVGEQYF,TGTGCCAGCAGTAAAGAAATGGGACTAGCGGGAGTCGGCGAGCAGTACTTC
-,14,-,TRBV30,TRBJ1-2,CAWSVIPRAYGYTF,TGTGCCTGGAGTGTAATTCCACGGGCATATGGCTACACCTTC
once,12,TRBD2,TRBV2,TRBJ2-1,CASGRLAEIQFF,TGTGCCAGCGGGCGACTAGCGGAGATACAGTTCTTC
-,14,-,TRBV5-1,TRBJ2-5,CASSLASTQETQYF,TGCGCCAGCAGCTTGGCCTCGACCCAAGAGACCCAGTACTTC
once,14,-,TRBV7-9,TRBJ2-7,CASSPASLGGEQYF,TGTGCCAGCAGCCCCGCCAGTCTCGGGGGCGAGCAGTACTTC